This T cell receptor (beta chain) came from a study of beta chain features in type 1 diabetes. Study information: Patients shared similar age, gender and cell yields with healthy donors.

Germline assignment: CDR1 SGHAT and CDR2 FQNNGV. The V and J ends lost 4 bases and 0 bases respectively, with 10 bases between them. The CDR3 sequence is 16 residues long. As concerns this clone: No antigen is known for it.

A single heparinised draw of around 110 mL on average was taken per donor. The authors reverse transcribed all of the isolated RNA, so sequencing captured expressed TCRB transcripts. The average output of naive, central memory and regulatory T cell samples was millions of reads. Profiled with immunoSEQ multiplex PCR; TCRdb holds only in-frame clones, not every one. This table has about 170,000 clones, 6.5% to 8.5% appearing once. Findings of the study overall: All four CD4+ subsets from Type 1 diabetes patients carried moderately but significantly shorter TCRB CDR3s.

Sequenced input: central memory CD4+ T cells from blood. The sequence derives from a man younger than 35 with type 1 diabetes. The chain is built from TRBV11-2 and TRBJ2-6; possible D gene TRBD1, 6 bases. The CDR3 protein is CASSYTGLSGANVLTF. The CDR3 nucleotides are TGTGCCAGCAGCTATACAGGGCTCTCTGGGGCCAACGTCCTGACTTTC.